This T cell receptor (beta chain) is drawn from a study of T-cell reconstitution after alpha-beta-depleted transplantation in children. General observations from the study: The authors attributed T-cell counts and diversity one year after transplant mostly to newly produced T cells. Several hundred graft clones that had expanded were reportedly the source of alpha-beta T cells about two months after transplant. Surviving thymic progenitors and recipient T cells were the source of high TCRbeta diversity at day 60 in some patients.

Germline-derived CDR1 and CDR2 are SEHNR and FQNEAQ (reference sequence). V was cut by 5 bases and J by 6 bases, with 10 bases left in between. This CDR3 is built from 13 residues. To note about this clonotype: Its antigen is still unknown.

Unique molecular identifiers were used in preparing the TCRbeta library. TCRdb analysed the PCR reads with MiXCR anew, one entry per CDR3 protein. The profile covers 600,000 to 800,000 distinct CDR3 sequences, with around 13% appearing a single time and 0.79% taken by the ten largest. The material sequenced was PBMCs, taken before TCRalphabeta/CD19-depleted stem cell transplant. The origin of this receptor is a girl aged 2-9 years with congenital amegakaryocytic thrombocytopenia, due to receive a stem cell transplant. The V gene is TRBV7-9, the J gene TRBJ2-2; D perhaps matches TRBD1 (6 bases). CDR3 protein: CASSATGPGELFF. The CDR3 DNA reads as TGTGCCAGCAGCGCTACAGGGCCCGGGGAGCTGTTTTTT.